This entry is about one TCR beta chain. These data belong to a study of shared clonotypes between healthy human individuals. Germline V lookup: CDR1 GTSNPN, CDR2 SVGIG (reference sequence). The CDR3 covers 14 residues. V was pared by 2 bases and J by 2 bases, with 3 bases of the junction left unmatched. Clones were read by immunoSEQ multiplex PCR, and TCRdb kept only the in-frame ones, dropping some. The sample consists of millions of clones, over 85% of them appearing once. This sequence originates from a young man in good health. Sequenced: naive CD4+ T cells sorted from blood. Subset reported: CD45RA+ positively selected. The V and J genes are TRBV30 and TRBJ2-3; 8 bases agree with TRBD1. CDR3 DNA: TGTGCCTGGAGTCAGGGGGCGTTCACAGATACGCAGTATTTT. It specifies CAWSQGAFTDTQYF. Using reference TRBV30 and TRBJ2-3 for the parts outside the CDR3, the full variable domain is SQTIHQWPATLVQPVGSPLSLECTVEGTSNPNLYWYRQAAGRGLQLLFYSVGIGQISSEVPQNLSASRPQDRQFILSSKKLLLSDSGFYLCAWSQGAFTDTQYFGPGTRLTVL.